This TCR beta chain was retrieved from a study of regulatory T cells in long-lasting Graves disease (dated by TCRdb to the early 2020s). Background for the entire study: Antithyroid drugs had been taken for less than 3 months by newly diagnosed Graves' disease patients. The study took place in China and was registered as a clinical trial. A total of roughly 33 samples were covered by TCR sequencing, comprising around 13 persistent and around 20 newly diagnosed Graves' disease patients. This study used TCR sequencing and RNA sequencing of peripheral blood to compare persistent Graves' disease patients against newly diagnosed Graves' disease patients.

In the germline V gene, CDR1 corresponds to MDHEN and CDR2 to SYDVKM. The trim is 6 bases for V and 3 bases for J, with a gap of 11 bases between the germline ends. The CDR3 numbers 13 residues from cysteine through phenylalanine. CDR3 DNA only is kept here, 39 bases in frame from base 1. This clonotype was detected only a few times. It has no known antigen specificity. No base qualities exist here, and no much larger clone lies one base off it. Interpreted using the paper, the time point label stands for: newly diagnosed GD, antithyroid drugs for less than 3 months. For both TCR sequencing and RNA sequencing, RNA was extracted from PBMCs using TRIzol. The diagnosis of Graves' disease was made according to American Thyroid Association guidelines. Patients for the study were recruited at an endocrinology department in Xi'an, China. From each patient, roughly 9 milliliters of peripheral blood was collected into an EDTA anticoagulant tube. Ficoll Paque Plus density gradient separation was used to isolate PBMCs, and no further T cell sorting was performed. An Agilent 2100 Bioanalyzer and agarose gel were used to check RNA quality, and a NanoDrop 2000 was used to measure RNA concentration.

Points the paper makes about the study in general: Compared with newly diagnosed patients, patients with persistent Graves' disease had lower TCR Shannon entropy and fewer highly expanded clones, which suggests clonal expansion. Peripheral blood alone was examined, since thyroid tissue, which constituted the primary lesion, could not be accessed. Preferential use of TRBV28, TRBJ1-2 and TRBJ2-5 was observed in persistent disease, whereas TRBV20-1 and TRBJ2-1 were favored in newly diagnosed disease. As a limitation, the authors acknowledged that the small sample size may reduce accuracy. Sequencing and analysis were restricted to the TCR beta chain. Patients with persistent disease shared more public clonotypes (about 2,900) than newly diagnosed patients did (roughly 970).

The protocol used for the library was multiplex PCR. Instrument used: Illumina HiSeq 4000. TCR beta libraries were built with iRepertoire HTBI primers and Arm-PCR amplification of CDR3 regions. PCR products were gel purified before sequencing. The paper's processing steps were these. A total of under 80 TRBV and 14 TRBJ segments were identified across samples and were used for gene usage analysis of CDR3 amino acid clonotypes. COPE and FqMerger were used to merge the filtered high-quality paired reads into contigs. BLAST was used to align contigs to IMGT TRBV, TRBD and TRBJ reference genes, with CDR3 defined following IMGT. Any clonotype with a frequency above 0.1% was counted as a highly expanded clone. Repertoire diversity was measured by Shannon entropy, and V-J evenness by the Gini coefficient. Clonotypes shared by more than one individual were considered public. The raw public reads went through TCRdb reprocessing: fastp at Q25, MiXCR clone calling, in-frame beta chains kept. One record per CDR3 amino acid sequence lists the most common genes and DNA. The V and J calls here are based on TCRdb, not the publication. Here the sample has roughly 430,000 distinct CDR3 sequences; less than 20% occur a single time. About 10% of the sample is in the top ten clones.

These sequences were also reported in another study, on T cells in Graves' hyperthyroidism and ophthalmopathy. The second study also describes: Graves' hyperthyroidism was defined as stable when no progression to ophthalmopathy occurred over 18 months of follow-up. Hyperthyroidism patients were newly diagnosed, with disease duration under 2 months, and aged 18 to 65 years. Any patient with an uncontrolled infection, another autoimmune disease, pregnancy or lactation was excluded. Clinical symptoms, serum thyroxine and TRAb, thyroid ultrasound, and orbital computed tomography formed the basis for the diagnoses. For the first round of RT-PCR on the TCR CDR3, the HTBI primer set was used together with the Qiagen OneStep RT-PCR kit. Most expanded thyroid clonotypes (frequency above 0.001) were also detected in blood, a finding suggesting that blood repertoires may reflect thyroid immune responses. A model built on a 13 V-J signature distinguished ophthalmopathy from stable hyperthyroidism, reaching roughly 88% sensitivity and approximately 81% specificity in cross-validation and 80%/75% in testing. In validation, the model predicted progression to ophthalmopathy with over 65% sensitivity and 72% to 75% specificity, a median of about 6 months before onset. A discovery cohort of about 100 patients, approximately 45 with Graves' ophthalmopathy and roughly 59 with stable Graves' hyperthyroidism, was used to find distinguishing TCR V-J signatures. Prospective prediction of ophthalmopathy was tested in an independent validation cohort consisting of fewer than 20 hyperthyroidism patients and about 17 patients who later progressed to ophthalmopathy. The 75 to 100 discovery patients were divided at random into training and test sets in a 7:3 ratio. Thyroid tissue and blood T-cell repertoires from six Graves' hyperthyroidism patients were also compared in the study. Once sampling was done, hyperthyroidism patients were given methimazole at a starting dose of 30 mg daily, whereas ophthalmopathy patients were given high-dose intravenous methylprednisolone. The libraries were constructed in a second round of multiplex PCR and then size-selected and purified. The libraries were sequenced on an Illumina HiSeq2000 using paired-end 100 bp reads. SOAPnuke was used to process the raw data, with reads discarded if the reads contained adapters or uncalled bases, had a mean Phred below 15, or lacked an exact constant-primer or identifier match. COPE v1.2.5 was used to merge high-quality paired reads, and clonotypes were defined as unique nucleotide sequences. MiTCR v1.1 was used to align clonotypes to the IMGT TRBV, TRBD and TRBJ reference segments. The analysis was restricted to V-J combinations with a frequency above 0.0001, which together covered roughly 99% of the repertoires. The TCS score was defined as the ratio of F50 (clonal expansion) to E x V (chaos), calculated using BLOSUM62-based TCRdist between CDR3 peptides within each V-J. Welch's t-statistics and random forest reduced approximately 520 V-J features to 10 to 15, which were used in a naive Bayes classifier (R e1071). No statistical method was used to fix the sample size in advance, and group allocation was not hidden from the investigators. The paper describes TCR Vbeta CDR3 sequencing of 140 or so peripheral blood samples, made up of roughly 45 ophthalmopathy patients, approximately 76 hyperthyroidism patients and roughly 17 progressor patients.

The chain is encoded by TRBV28 joined to TRBJ1-2; the D gene identity is not certain. The receptor's source is a woman in her twenties or thirties with Graves disease. Donor details come from another sample of the same person, matched by shared clones. Sequencing was performed on peripheral blood mononuclear cells (PBMCs), taken at new diagnosis, from a patient treated with antithyroid drugs. The CDR3 protein: CASSLSAYYGYTF. The nucleotide sequence is given as TGTGCCAGCAGCCTTAGCGCGTACTATGGCTACACCTTC.